Below are 17 T cell receptor beta chains sequenced from a single sample in a study of blood T cell repertoires in COVID-19. Clones were read by immunoSEQ multiplex PCR, and TCRdb kept only the in-frame ones, dropping some. Altogether 150,000 to 200,000 clones are present, over 80% being singletons, with the ten largest covering 10% to 15%. The sequencing input was PBMCs or T cells enriched from blood (not recorded which). These receptors were obtained from a woman aged 55-75 years who had recovered from COVID-19.

The genes are TRBV5-1 and TRBJ2-3; 12 nucleotides agree with TRBD2. This CDR3 comprises 16 residues. CDR1 and CDR2 (germline): SGHRS, YFSETQ. The V and J ends lost 3 bases and 0 bases, in that order; junction bases with no gene match: 2. This CDR3 reads CASSSGLAGSTDTQYF. CDR3 DNA sequence: TGCGCCAGCAGCTCCGGACTAGCGGGAAGCACAGATACGCAGTATTTT.

The V gene is TRBV6-5, the J gene TRBJ2-5; maybe TRBD2 (6 bases). Germline values: CDR1 MNHEY, CDR2 SVGAGI. V lost 8 bases and J lost 2, with 12 bases in between. This CDR3 has 13 residues. The CDR3 bases are TGTGCCAGCGTCGGGGGAACTCAAGAGACCCAGTACTTC. Amino acids: CASVGGTQETQYF.

This rearrangement joins TRBV6-5 to TRBJ2-7; TRBD1 matches 10 bases. Looked up from germline, CDR1 is MNHEY and CDR2 is SVGAGI. This CDR3 comprises 15 residues. V shed 6 bases, J shed 2 bases, and the junction held 7 bases outside the gene matches. The CDR3 spells CASSYTGTGAYEQYF. The CDR3 nucleotides read TGTGCCAGCAGCTACACCGGGACAGGGGCCTACGAGCAGTACTTC.

CDR3 residues: CASSAGQGAGTGELFF. CDR3 coding DNA: TGTGCCAGCTCAGCGGGACAGGGGGCGGGCACCGGGGAGCTGTTTTTT. The chain joins TRBV2 to TRBJ2-2; 12 bases line up with TRBD1. CDR3 length equals 16 residues. Germline-derived CDR1 and CDR2 are SNHLY and FYNNEI. J lost 4 bases, V lost 8 bases, and 8 bases had no gene match.

The V gene is TRBV11-1, the J gene TRBJ1-2; the match to TRBD1 covers 7 bases. There are 14 residues in the CDR3. The V gene's germline CDR1 is SGHAT and CDR2 FQDESV (reference sequence). J gave up 3 bases and V 2 bases, and 3 bases lay outside the gene matches. The CDR3 spells CASSLTGQDYGYTF. The CDR3 nucleotides read TGTGCCAGCAGCTTAACAGGACAGGACTATGGCTACACCTTC.

The chain employs TRBV5-1 and TRBJ1-2; 11 bases fit TRBD1. V trimming: 8 bases; J trimming: 6 bases; junction bases outside the gene matches: 6. This CDR3 spans 13 amino acids. Germline assignment: CDR1 SGHRS and CDR2 YFSETQ. CDR3 sequence (DNA): TGCGCCAGTGGGCCGGGACAGGGGGATGGCTACACCTTC. Encoded protein: CASGPGQGDGYTF.

This clone was counted between two and nine times. The chain uses TRBV7-3 and TRBJ1-2; 7 nucleotides agree with TRBD1. The ends lost 5 bases at V and 8 bases at J; junction bases unmatched: 8. Germline CDR1 SGHTA, CDR2 FQGTGA. The CDR3 contains 13 residues. CDR3 DNA: TGTGCCAGCAGCCCAGAGGGCAGGGGGGGCTACACCTTC. This translates into CASSPEGRGGYTF.

The V gene is TRBV11-1, the J gene TRBJ1-2, with D tentatively TRBD1 (5 bases). V lost 3 bases and J lost 10, with 15 bases in between. The germline CDR1 and CDR2 sequences are SGHAT and FQDESV (reference sequence). The CDR3 runs 13 residues. The CDR3 DNA sequence: TGTGCCAGCAGCTTGGGGGGGACCCCCGACTACACCTTC. Protein product: CASSLGGTPDYTF. The full variable domain, with the rest looked up from reference TRBV11-1 and TRBJ1-2, is EAEVAQSPRYKITEKSQAVAFWCDPISGHATLYWYRQILGQGPELLVQFQDESVVDDSQLPKDRFSAERLKGVDSTLKIQPAELGDSAMYLCASSLGGTPDYTFGSGTRLTVV.

This clone was recorded only once. The CDR3 bases are TGTGCCAGTAGAGGGGGCGAAAAACTGTTTTTT. This encodes CASRGGEKLFF. This chain links TRBV19 with TRBJ1-4, with TRBD1 matching 7 bases. Looked up from germline, CDR1 is LNHDA and CDR2 is SQIVND (reference sequence). The CDR3 has 11 residues. Losses at the gene ends were 6 bases for V and 8 bases for J; bases not matched to a gene: 0.

The CDR3: CASNLPGGGSTDTQYF. CDR3 DNA: TGTGCCAGCAACCTACCGGGAGGTGGGAGCACAGATACGCAGTATTTT. The chain uses TRBV28 and TRBJ2-3; 7 nucleotides match TRBD2. Germline CDR1 reads MDHEN; CDR2 reads SYDVKM. The V segment lost 7 bases and the J segment 0 bases; nucleotides outside the gene matches: 10. This CDR3 is built from 16 residues.

V and J are TRBV19 and TRBJ1-1; unclear D gene. Deletions cut 6 bases from V and 0 bases from J, with 14 bases between. CDR1 is LNHDA and CDR2 is SQIVND in the germline V gene (reference sequence). CDR3 length: 15 residues. The CDR3 region is CASSLSGGLNTEAFF. DNA for the CDR3: TGTGCCAGTAGCTTATCTGGCGGATTGAACACTGAAGCTTTCTTT.

The genes are TRBV5-1 and TRBJ1-1, with TRBD1 identical over 8 bases. Trimming took 1 base from V and 4 from J; bases not matched to a gene: 6. The CDR3 length is 15 residues. Germline V gives CDR1 SGHRS, CDR2 YFSETQ. The CDR3 bases are TGCGCCAGCAGCTTGATGACAGGGGTGGGCACTGAAGCTTTCTTT. The encoded protein is CASSLMTGVGTEAFF.

This clone was seen a few times. CDR3 residues: CASIEGRGSYTF. Here the CDR3 DNA reads TGTGCCAGCATCGAAGGACGGGGGAGCTACACCTTC. The rearrangement joins TRBV6-5 to TRBJ1-2, with a possible D match to TRBD1 (5 bases). V gave up 7 bases and J gave up 9 bases, with 15 bases separating them. The CDR3 is made up of 12 amino acids. From germline, CDR1 is MNHEY and CDR2 SVGAGI.

The chain links TRBV3-1 (or the pseudogene TRBV3-2) to TRBJ2-3; 10 nucleotides line up with TRBD2. Trimming cost V 2 bases and J 3 bases; bases outside gene matches: 14. The CDR3 runs to 19 residues. CDR1 and CDR2 from the germline V gene are LGHDT and YNNKEL (reference sequence). The CDR3 DNA follows: TGTGCCAGCAGCCAAAAAAAAATCGGACTAGCGGATGGGACAGATACGCAGTATTTT. As protein: CASSQKKIGLADGTDTQYF.

V gene TRBV27 combines with J gene TRBJ2-1; D may be TRBD2 (6 bases). V shed 10 bases and J shed 6 bases, with 19 bases lying between them. The CDR3 length is 14 residues. Germline V gives CDR1 MNHEY, CDR2 SMNVEV (reference sequence). CDR3 sequence: CATSSYSGVNEQFF. CDR3 coding DNA: TGTGCCACCTCTTCCTATTCGGGAGTCAATGAGCAGTTCTTC.

The J gene is TRBJ1-4, the V gene TRBV25-1, with TRBD1 identical over 9 bases. V was pared by 3 bases and J by 0 bases, with 8 bases of the junction left unmatched. CDR3 length: 18 amino acids. Germline assignment: CDR1 MGHDK and CDR2 SYGVNS. CDR3 region: CASSDPRQGVPTNEKLFF. The CDR3 bases are TGTGCCAGCAGTGACCCTCGACAGGGGGTCCCAACTAATGAAAAACTGTTTTTT. Looking up the rest from reference TRBV25-1 and TRBJ1-4 gives the full variable domain: EADIYQTPRYLVIGTGKKITLECSQTMGHDKMYWYQQDPGMELHLIHYSYGVNSTEKGDLSSESTVSRIRTEHFPLTLESARPSHTSQYLCASSDPRQGVPTNEKLFFGSGTQLSVL.

The J gene is TRBJ2-1, the V gene TRBV9; no firm D call. Trimming cost V 0 bases and J 0 bases, with 10 bases left between them. Germline V gives CDR1 SGDLS, CDR2 YYNGEE. The CDR3 is made up of 16 amino acids. CDR3 in amino acids: CASSVEALSSYNEQFF. The CDR3 region has the DNA TGTGCCAGCAGCGTAGAAGCCCTGAGCTCCTACAATGAGCAGTTCTTC.